This T cell receptor (beta chain) was documented in a study of blood T cell repertoires in COVID-19. The overall study: PBMCs, B-cell-depleted T cells, or T cells provided the cDNA or gDNA that made up the material.

V dropped 4 bases and J dropped 5 bases, with 12 bases sitting between them. The CDR3 covers 13 residues. Per the germline V gene, CDR1 is SGDLS and CDR2 is YYNGEE. Per the authors' pipeline: Quantification of nucleated cells was approximated via reference gene primer amplification. Produced via immunoSEQ multiplex PCR; TCRdb's table is partial and in-frame only. Clonal size and the V and J genes are those of that table, whereas D and trimming came from the DNA. The sample includes fewer than 250,000 clones, 75% to 90% of them seen just once. The sequence was collected from a man aged 30 to 39 with COVID-19, enrolled during active disease. Sequencing used peripheral blood. The chain uses TRBV9 and TRBJ1-1; D is perhaps TRBD1 (5 bases). For the CDR3, the DNA is TGTGCCAGCAGCCCTATTCCAGGGACTGAAGCTTTCTTT. Encoded protein: CASSPIPGTEAFF.